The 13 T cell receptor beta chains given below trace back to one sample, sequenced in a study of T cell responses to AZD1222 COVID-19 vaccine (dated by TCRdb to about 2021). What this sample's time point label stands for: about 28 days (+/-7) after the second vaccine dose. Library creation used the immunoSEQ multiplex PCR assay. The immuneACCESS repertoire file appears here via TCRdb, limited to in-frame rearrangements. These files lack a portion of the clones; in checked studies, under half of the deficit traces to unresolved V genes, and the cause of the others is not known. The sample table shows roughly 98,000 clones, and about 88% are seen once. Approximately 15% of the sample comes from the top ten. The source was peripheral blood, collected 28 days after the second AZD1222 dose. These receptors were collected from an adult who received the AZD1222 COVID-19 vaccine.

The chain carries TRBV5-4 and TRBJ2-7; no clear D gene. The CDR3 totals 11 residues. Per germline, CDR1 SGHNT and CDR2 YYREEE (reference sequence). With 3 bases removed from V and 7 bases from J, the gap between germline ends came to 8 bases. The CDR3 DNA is TGTGCCAGCAGCTCTTTCGGTGAGCAGTACTTC. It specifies CASSSFGEQYF.

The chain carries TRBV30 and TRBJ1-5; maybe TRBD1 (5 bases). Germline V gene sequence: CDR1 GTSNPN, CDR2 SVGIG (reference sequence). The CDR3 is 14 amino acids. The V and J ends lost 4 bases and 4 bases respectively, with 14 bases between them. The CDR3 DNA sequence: TGTGCCTGGACTACACAGGTTAGGAATCAGCCCCAGCATTTT. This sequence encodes CAWTTQVRNQPQHF.

The CDR3, as DNA: TGTGCCAGCAGATCGGGACTAGCGGGAAACTACGAGCAGTACTTC. It encodes CASRSGLAGNYEQYF. V gene TRBV5-4 combines with J gene TRBJ2-7, with 13 nucleotides matching TRBD2. This CDR3 comprises 15 residues. V was clipped by 5 bases and J by 3 bases; unmatched bases: 5. Germline CDR1 SGHNT, CDR2 YYREEE (reference sequence).

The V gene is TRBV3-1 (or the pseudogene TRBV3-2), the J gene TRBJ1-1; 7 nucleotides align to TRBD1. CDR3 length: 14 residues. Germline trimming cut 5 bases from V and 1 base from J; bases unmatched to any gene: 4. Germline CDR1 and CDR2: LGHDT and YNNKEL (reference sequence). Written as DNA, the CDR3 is TGTGCCAGCAGCGGGACAGACAGGAACACTGAAGCTTTCTTT. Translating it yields CASSGTDRNTEAFF.

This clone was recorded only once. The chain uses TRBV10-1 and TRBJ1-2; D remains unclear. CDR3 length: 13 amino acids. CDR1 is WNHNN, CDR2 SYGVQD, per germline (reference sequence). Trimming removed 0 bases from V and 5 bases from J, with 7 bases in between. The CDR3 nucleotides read TGCGCCAGCAGTGAGTCGCGAGGGTATGGCTACACCTTC. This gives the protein CASSESRGYGYTF.

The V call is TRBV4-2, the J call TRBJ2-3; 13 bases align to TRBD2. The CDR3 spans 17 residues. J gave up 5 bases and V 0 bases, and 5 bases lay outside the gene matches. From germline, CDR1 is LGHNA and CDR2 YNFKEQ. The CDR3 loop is CASSQDGLAGEEDTQYF. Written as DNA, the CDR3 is TGTGCCAGCAGCCAAGATGGACTAGCGGGAGAGGAAGATACGCAGTATTTT.

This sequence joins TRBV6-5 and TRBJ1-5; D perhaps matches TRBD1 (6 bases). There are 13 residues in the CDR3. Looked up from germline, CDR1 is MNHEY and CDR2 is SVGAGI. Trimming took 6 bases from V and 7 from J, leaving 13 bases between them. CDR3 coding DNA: TGTGCCAGCAGACAGGGACGTGGACAGCCCCAGCATTTT. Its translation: CASRQGRGQPQHF.

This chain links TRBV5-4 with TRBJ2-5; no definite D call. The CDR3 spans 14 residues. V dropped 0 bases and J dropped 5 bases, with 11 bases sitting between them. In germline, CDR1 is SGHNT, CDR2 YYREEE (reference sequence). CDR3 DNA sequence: TGTGCCAGCAGCTTGGGTGTGGGGATGGAGACCCAGTACTTC. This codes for CASSLGVGMETQYF.

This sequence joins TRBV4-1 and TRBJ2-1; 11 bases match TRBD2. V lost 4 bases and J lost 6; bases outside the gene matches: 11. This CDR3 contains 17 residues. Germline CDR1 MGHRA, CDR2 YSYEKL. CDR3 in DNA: TGCGCCAGCAGCCGAGGTCTGCCGGGACTAGCGGTCAATGAGCAGTTCTTC. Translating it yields CASSRGLPGLAVNEQFF.

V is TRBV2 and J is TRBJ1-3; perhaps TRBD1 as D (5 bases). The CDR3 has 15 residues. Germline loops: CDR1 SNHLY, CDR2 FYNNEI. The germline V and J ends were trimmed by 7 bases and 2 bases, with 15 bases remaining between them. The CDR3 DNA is TGTGCCAGCAAAAGAGGGGATCAGACTGGAAACACCATATATTTT. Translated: CASKRGDQTGNTIYF.

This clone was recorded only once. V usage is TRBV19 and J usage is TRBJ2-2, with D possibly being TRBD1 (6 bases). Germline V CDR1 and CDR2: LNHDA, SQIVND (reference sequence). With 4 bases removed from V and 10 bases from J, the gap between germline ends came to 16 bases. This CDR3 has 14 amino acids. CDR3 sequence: CASSSTGPQSELFF. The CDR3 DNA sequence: TGTGCCAGTAGTAGTACAGGGCCGCAATCGGAGCTGTTTTTT.

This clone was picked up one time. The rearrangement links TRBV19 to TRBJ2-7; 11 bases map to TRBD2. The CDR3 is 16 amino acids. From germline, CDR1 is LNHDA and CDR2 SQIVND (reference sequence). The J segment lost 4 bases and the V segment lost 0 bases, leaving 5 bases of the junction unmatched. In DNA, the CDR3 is TGTGCCAGTAGTATAGATACTAGCGGGAGACGTTACGAGCAGTACTTC. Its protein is CASSIDTSGRRYEQYF.

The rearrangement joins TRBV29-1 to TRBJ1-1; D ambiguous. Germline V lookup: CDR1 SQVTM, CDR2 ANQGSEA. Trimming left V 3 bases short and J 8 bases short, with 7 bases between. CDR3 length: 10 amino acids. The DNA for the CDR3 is TGCAGCGTTGAGGGCGTGGAAGCTTTCTTT. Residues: CSVEGVEAFF.